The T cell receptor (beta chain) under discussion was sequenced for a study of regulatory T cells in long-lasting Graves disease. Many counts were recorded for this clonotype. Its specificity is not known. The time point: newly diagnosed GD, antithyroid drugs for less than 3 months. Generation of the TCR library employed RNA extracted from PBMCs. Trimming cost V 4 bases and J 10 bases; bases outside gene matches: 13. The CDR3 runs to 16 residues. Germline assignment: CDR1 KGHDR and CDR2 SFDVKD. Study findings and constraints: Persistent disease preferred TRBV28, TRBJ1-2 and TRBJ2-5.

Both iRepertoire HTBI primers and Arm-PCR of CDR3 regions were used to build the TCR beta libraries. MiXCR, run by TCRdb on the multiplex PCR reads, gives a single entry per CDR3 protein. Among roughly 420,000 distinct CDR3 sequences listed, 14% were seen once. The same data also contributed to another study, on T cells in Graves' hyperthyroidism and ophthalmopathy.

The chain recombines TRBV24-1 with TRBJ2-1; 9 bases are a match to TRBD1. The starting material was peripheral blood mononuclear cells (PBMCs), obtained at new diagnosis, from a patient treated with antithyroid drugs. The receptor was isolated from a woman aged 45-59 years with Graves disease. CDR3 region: CATSDKTGGRPMEQFF. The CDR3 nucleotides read TGTGCCACCAGTGACAAGACAGGGGGTCGCCCGATGGAGCAGTTCTTC.